These 6 T cell receptor beta chains share one sample of origin, sequenced in a study of cytomegalovirus exposure and HLA in healthy donors. With 60 Vbeta and 13 Jbeta primers, the PCR was carried out. The protocol was immunoSEQ multiplex PCR, while the TCRdb copy is restricted to in-frame clones and leaves out a portion. The sample gives roughly 43,000 clones, around 77% of which show up once; 1.4% is in the top ten. Sequenced sample: PBMCs. Receptor source: a man younger than 40 in good health and CMV-seronegative.

The rearrangement joins TRBV6-1 to TRBJ1-2; 9 bases map to TRBD1. The V gene end was trimmed by 9 bases and the J gene end by 6 bases; junction bases not matched to a gene: 2. CDR1 and CDR2 from the germline V gene are MNHNS and SASEGT. The CDR3 is 11 residues long. DNA of the CDR3: TGTGCCAGTGGGACAGGGAATGGCTACACCTTC. Its translation is CASGTGNGYTF.

This chain joins TRBV5-1 and TRBJ2-7, with 9 bases that match TRBD2. The CDR3 is 15 residues long. Trimming at V came to 6 bases and at J to 5 bases, leaving 12 bases not matched to a gene. Germline loops: CDR1 SGHRS, CDR2 YFSETQ. The CDR3 DNA reads as TGCGCCAGCAACTACCTAGCGGGAAGTCGGAACGAGCAGTACTTC. Translation: CASNYLAGSRNEQYF.

The V gene is TRBV5-7, the J gene TRBJ2-2; possible D gene TRBD1, 6 bases. TRBV5-7 is an ORF for which the function is uncertain. Between the trimmed V and J ends, which lost 2 bases and 4 bases, there was a span of 24 bases. The CDR3 is made up of 19 amino acids. For the CDR3, the DNA is TGTGCCAGCAGCTTAGGGACATGGGATATTACTGAATCCACCGGGGAGCTGTTTTTT. It is translated as CASSLGTWDITESTGELFF.

V and J are TRBV9 and TRBJ2-5; 13 bases fit TRBD2. J was trimmed by 3 bases and V by 0 bases; bases with no gene match: 8. Germline values: CDR1 SGDLS, CDR2 YYNGEE. The CDR3 totals 18 residues. CDR3 bases: TGTGCCAGCAGCGTAGCCCCATCCGGGACTAGCGGGGAAGAGACCCAGTACTTC. Protein: CASSVAPSGTSGEETQYF.

This clone was found a few times. This rearrangement joins TRBV27 to TRBJ2-1; D gene ambiguous. There are 13 residues in the CDR3. Per germline, CDR1 MNHEY and CDR2 SMNVEV (reference sequence). Trimming stripped 3 bases from V and 8 bases from J, with 11 bases between. CDR3 DNA: TGTGCCAGCAGTTTTATCTATACGGATGAGCAGTTCTTC. Encoded protein: CASSFIYTDEQFF.

The V and J genes are TRBV6-1 and TRBJ2-2; 11 nucleotides match TRBD2. The CDR3 sequence is 15 residues long. Germline trimming cut 9 bases from V and 4 bases from J; bases unmatched to any gene: 7. Germline V gene data show CDR1 as MNHNS and CDR2 as SASEGT. As DNA, the CDR3 is TGTGCCAGTAAAACTAGCGGGAGTGGCACCGGGGAGCTGTTTTTT. This encodes CASKTSGSGTGELFF.